This T cell receptor beta chain was identified during a study of OX40 agonist ivuxolimab in advanced cancers. Profiled with immunoSEQ multiplex PCR; TCRdb holds only in-frame clones, not every one. Here the sample spans 70,000 or so clones, 92% being singletons. This material consisted of CD4+ or CD8+ T cells sorted from blood, taken in a trial of the OX40 agonist ivuxolimab. This TCR was sampled from an adult with an advanced solid tumor such as melanoma, head and neck, liver or kidney cancer.

The CDR3 protein is CASSGGSGPNYGYTF. CDR3 bases: TGTGCCAGCAGTGGGGGTTCGGGTCCTAACTATGGCTACACCTTC. The chain uses TRBV6-5 and TRBJ1-2; D may be TRBD1 (5 bases). Trimming pared 5 bases from V and 0 bases from J, leaving 13 bases between. The CDR3 runs to 15 residues. Germline CDR1 and CDR2: MNHEY and SVGAGI.